The subject of this entry is one TCR beta chain. Its cognate antigen is unknown. For the second PCR, which ran for 7 to 11 cycles, a sample-barcoded 5' primer and a J-beta primer mix were used. The template-switch adaptor was a 5' adaptor with 12 random nucleotides. It tagged each cDNA molecule. MiXCR was run by TCRdb on the 5' RACE reads, yielding one entry per CDR3 protein. The sample comprises about 1.5 million distinct CDR3 sequences, 40% to 45% of which are singletons, and approximately 4% rests with the top ten. Germline CDR1 and CDR2: DFQATT and SNEGSKA (reference sequence). This CDR3 comprises 14 residues. The V gene lost 1 base and the J gene lost 0 bases, with 10 bases spanning the gap. This sample is drawn from a study of blood T cells in healthy people across ages. Findings of the study overall: The unsorted PBMCs prevented any conclusive comparison of naive versus antigen-experienced cells.

This chain links TRBV20-1 with TRBJ2-7; a weak D match, TRBD2 (5 bases). The sequence was collected from a woman between 18 and 29 years old in good health. Sequenced sample: blood. The CDR3 nucleotides read TGCAGTGCTAGAGTACCGGGATACTCCTACGAGCAGTACTTC. It yields the protein CSARVPGYSYEQYF.